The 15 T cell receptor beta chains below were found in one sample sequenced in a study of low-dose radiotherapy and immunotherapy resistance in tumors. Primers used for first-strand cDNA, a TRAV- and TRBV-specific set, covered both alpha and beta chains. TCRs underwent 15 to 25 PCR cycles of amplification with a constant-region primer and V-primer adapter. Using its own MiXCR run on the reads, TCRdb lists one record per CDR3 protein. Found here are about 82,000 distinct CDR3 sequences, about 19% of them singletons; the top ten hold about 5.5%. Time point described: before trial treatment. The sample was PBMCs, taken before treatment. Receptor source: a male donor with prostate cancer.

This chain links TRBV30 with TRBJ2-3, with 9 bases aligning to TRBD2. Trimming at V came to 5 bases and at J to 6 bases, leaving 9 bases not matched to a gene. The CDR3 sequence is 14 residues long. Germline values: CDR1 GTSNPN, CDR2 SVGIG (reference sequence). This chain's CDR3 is CAWERGLAGDTQYF. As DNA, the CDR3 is TGTGCCTGGGAGAGGGGACTAGCTGGCGATACGCAGTATTTT.

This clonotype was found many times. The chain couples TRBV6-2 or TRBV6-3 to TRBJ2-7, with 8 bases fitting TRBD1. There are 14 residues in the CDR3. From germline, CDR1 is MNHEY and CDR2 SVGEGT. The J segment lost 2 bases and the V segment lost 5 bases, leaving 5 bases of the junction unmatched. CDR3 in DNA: TGTGCCAGCAGTAGGGACAGGCGGGCCTACGAGCAGTACTTC. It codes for CASSRDRRAYEQYF.

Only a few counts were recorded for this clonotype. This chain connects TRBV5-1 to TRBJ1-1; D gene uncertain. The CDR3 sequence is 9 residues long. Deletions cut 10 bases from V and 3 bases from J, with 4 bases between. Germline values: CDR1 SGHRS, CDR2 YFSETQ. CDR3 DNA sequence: TGCGCCGGACACACTGAAGCTTTCTTT. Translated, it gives CAGHTEAFF.

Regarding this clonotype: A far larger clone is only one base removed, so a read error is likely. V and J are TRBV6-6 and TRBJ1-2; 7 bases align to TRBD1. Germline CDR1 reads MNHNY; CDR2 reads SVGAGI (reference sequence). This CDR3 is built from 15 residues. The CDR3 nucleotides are TGTGCCAGCAGTTACGCTACAGGGGTTAACTTTGGCTACACCTTC. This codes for CASSYATGVNFGYTF.

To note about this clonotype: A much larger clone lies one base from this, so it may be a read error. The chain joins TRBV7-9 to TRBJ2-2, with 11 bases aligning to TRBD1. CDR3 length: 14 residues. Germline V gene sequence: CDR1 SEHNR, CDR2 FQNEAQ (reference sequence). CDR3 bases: TGTGCCAGCCTGGGACAGGGGGGCTCCGGGGGGCTGTTTTTT. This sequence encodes CASLGQGGSGGLFF.

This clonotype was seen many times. The CDR3 nucleotides read TGCAGTGCCATCGCACTGACCGCGCTTACAGGAAGAGGCTACACCTTC. It translates to CSAIALTALTGRGYTF. V gene TRBV20-1 combines with J gene TRBJ1-2, with D possibly TRBD1 on 5 matching bases. CDR1 DFQATT and CDR2 SNEGSKA come from the germline V gene (reference sequence). Trimming removed 6 bases at V and 8 bases at J, with 28 bases between. This CDR3 contains 16 residues.

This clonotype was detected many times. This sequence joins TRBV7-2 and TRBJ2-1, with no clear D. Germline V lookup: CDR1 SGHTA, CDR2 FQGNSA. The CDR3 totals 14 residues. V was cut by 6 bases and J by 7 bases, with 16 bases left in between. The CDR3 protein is CASSPAAARNEQFF. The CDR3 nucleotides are TGTGCCAGCAGTCCTGCGGCTGCGCGGAATGAGCAGTTCTTC.

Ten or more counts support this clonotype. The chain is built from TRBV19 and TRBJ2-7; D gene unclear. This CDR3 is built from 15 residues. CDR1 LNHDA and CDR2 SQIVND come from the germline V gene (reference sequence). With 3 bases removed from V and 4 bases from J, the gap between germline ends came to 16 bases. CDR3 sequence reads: CASSMRGPGRYEQYF. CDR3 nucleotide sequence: TGTGCCAGTAGTATGCGCGGCCCAGGAAGGTACGAGCAGTACTTC.

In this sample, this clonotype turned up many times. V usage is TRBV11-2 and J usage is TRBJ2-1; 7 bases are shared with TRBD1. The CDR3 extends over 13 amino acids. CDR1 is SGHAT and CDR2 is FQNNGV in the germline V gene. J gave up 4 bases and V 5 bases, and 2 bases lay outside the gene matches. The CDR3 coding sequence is TGTGCCAGCAGCCCGGACAGGTACAATGAGCAGTTCTTC. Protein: CASSPDRYNEQFF.

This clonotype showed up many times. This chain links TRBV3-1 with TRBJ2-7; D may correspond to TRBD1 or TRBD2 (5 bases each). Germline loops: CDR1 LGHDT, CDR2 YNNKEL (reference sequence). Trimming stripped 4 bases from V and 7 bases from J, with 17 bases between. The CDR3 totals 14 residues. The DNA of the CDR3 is TGTGCCAGCAGCCTCAGAGGAGGACAACTAGAGCAGTACTTC. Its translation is CASSLRGGQLEQYF.

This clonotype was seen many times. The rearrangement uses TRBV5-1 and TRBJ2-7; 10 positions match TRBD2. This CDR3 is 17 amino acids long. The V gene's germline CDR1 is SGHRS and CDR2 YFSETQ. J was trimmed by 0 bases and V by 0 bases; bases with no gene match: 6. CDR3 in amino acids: CASSLDGLADFSYEQYF. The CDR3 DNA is TGCGCCAGCAGCTTGGACGGACTAGCGGATTTCTCCTACGAGCAGTACTTC.

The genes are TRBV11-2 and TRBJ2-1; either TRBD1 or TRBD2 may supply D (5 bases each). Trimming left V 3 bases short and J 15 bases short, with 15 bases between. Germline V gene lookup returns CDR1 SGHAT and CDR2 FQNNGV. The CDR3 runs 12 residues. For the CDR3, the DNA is TGTGCCAGCAGCTTGGGGACCCGTTTGCGGTTCTTC. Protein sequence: CASSLGTRLRFF.

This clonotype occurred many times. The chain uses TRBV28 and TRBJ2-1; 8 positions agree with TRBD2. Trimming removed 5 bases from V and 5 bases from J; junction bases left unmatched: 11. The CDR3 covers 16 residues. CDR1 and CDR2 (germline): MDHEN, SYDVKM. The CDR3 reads CASSGVKIAGNNEQFF. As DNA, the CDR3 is TGTGCCAGCAGTGGGGTGAAAATAGCGGGGAACAATGAGCAGTTCTTC.

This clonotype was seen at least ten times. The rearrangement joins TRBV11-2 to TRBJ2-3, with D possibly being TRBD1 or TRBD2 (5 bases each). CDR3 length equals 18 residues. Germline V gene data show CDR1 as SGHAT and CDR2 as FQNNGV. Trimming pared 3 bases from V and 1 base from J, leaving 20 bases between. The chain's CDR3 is CASSFAFPGPLGTDTQYF. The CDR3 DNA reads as TGTGCCAGCAGCTTTGCGTTCCCGGGGCCTCTTGGCACAGATACGCAGTATTTT.

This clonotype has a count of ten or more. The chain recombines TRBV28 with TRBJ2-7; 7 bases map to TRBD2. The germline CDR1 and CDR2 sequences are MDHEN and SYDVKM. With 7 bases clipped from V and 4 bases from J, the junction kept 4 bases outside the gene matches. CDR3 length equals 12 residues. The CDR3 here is CASTGGSYEQYF. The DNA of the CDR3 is TGTGCCAGCACAGGCGGGAGTTACGAGCAGTACTTC. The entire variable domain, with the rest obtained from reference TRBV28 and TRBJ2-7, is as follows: DVKVTQSSRYLVKRTGEKVFLECVQDMDHENMFWYRQDPGLGLRLIYFSYDVKMKEKGDIPEGYSVSREKKERFSLILESASTNQTSMYLCASTGGSYEQYFGPGTRLTVT.